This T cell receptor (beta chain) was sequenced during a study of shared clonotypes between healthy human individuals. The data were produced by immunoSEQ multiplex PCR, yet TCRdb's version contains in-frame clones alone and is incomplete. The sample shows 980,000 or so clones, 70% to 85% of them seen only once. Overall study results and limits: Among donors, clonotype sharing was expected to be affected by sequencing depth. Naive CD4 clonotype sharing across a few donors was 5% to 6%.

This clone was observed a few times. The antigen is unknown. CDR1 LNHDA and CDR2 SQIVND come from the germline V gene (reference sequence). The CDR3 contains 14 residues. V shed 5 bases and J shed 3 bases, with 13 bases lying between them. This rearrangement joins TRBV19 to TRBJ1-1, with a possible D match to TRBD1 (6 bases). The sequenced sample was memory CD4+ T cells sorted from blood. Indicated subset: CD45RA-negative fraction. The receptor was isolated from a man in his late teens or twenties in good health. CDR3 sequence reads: CASSSYRADTEAFF. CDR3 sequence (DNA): TGTGCCAGTAGTTCCTACAGGGCGGACACTGAAGCTTTCTTT.